The 29 T cell receptor beta chains in this list originate from one sample, sequenced in a study of cytomegalovirus exposure and HLA in healthy donors. Use of 60 Vbeta and 13 Jbeta primers characterized the PCR. Here immunoSEQ multiplex PCR was the method, and the copy in TCRdb shows in-frame clones only, minus some. The repertoire holds approximately 160,000 clones, with around 72% as singletons. Sample: PBMCs. These receptors were taken from a man aged 18 to 29 in good health and CMV-seronegative.

The chain employs TRBV5-1 and TRBJ2-3, with 11 bases that match TRBD1. Germline CDR1 and CDR2: SGHRS and YFSETQ. The CDR3 contains 16 residues. Germline trimming cut 2 bases from V and 4 bases from J; bases unmatched to any gene: 6. The CDR3 loop is CASSLGTGGIADTQYF. The CDR3 nucleotides read TGCGCCAGCAGCTTAGGGACAGGGGGTATCGCAGATACGCAGTATTTT.

This sequence joins TRBV6-6 and TRBJ2-7; 9 bases map to TRBD1. The CDR3 has 15 amino acids. The germline V gene encodes CDR1 MNHNY and CDR2 SVGAGI (reference sequence). V lost 2 bases and J lost 6; bases outside the gene matches: 8. CDR3 sequence (DNA): TGTGCCAGCAGTTACACTAACAGGGGGCGCATCGAGCAGTACTTC. Amino acids: CASSYTNRGRIEQYF.

CDR3 in DNA: TGTGCCAGCAGTGAACGGGGAGCGGGCATCACAGATACGCAGTATTTT. Amino acid sequence: CASSERGAGITDTQYF. This chain connects TRBV6-1 to TRBJ2-3, with a tentative D call TRBD2 (6 bases). The CDR3 length is 16 residues. Trimming left V 2 bases short and J 2 bases short, with 14 bases between. CDR1 and CDR2 (germline): MNHNS, SASEGT.

This chain uses TRBV15 with TRBJ2-1, with 9 bases aligning to TRBD2. V trimming: 1 base; J trimming: 0 bases; junction bases outside the gene matches: 4. Germline V gene data show CDR1 as LNHNV and CDR2 as YYDKDF (reference sequence). The CDR3 runs 17 residues. The CDR3 protein is CATSRGGGGSSYNEQFF. The CDR3 DNA follows: TGTGCCACCAGCAGAGGCGGGGGGGGGAGCTCCTACAATGAGCAGTTCTTC.

This chain links TRBV6-1 with TRBJ1-5; a weak D match, TRBD1 (5 bases). The V end lost 5 bases, the J end lost 6 bases, and 14 bases lay between the germline ends. The CDR3 extends over 14 amino acids. Germline CDR1 and CDR2: MNHNS and SASEGT. The CDR3 coding sequence is TGTGCCAGCAGTAGCAGGGTTAGTGGTCAGCCCCAGCATTTT. As protein: CASSSRVSGQPQHF.

This chain uses TRBV10-3 with TRBJ2-7, with 7 positions matching TRBD2. Looked up from germline, CDR1 is ENHRY and CDR2 is SYGVKD. The CDR3 covers 14 residues. The V and J ends lost 0 bases and 5 bases, in that order; junction bases with no gene match: 4. The CDR3 coding sequence is TGTGCCATCAGTGAGTCGTTGGGGGGGAACGAGCAGTACTTC. This codes for CAISESLGGNEQYF.

J is TRBJ2-7 and V is TRBV4-3; 8 nucleotides align to TRBD1. Germline lookup yields CDR1 LGHNA and CDR2 YSLEER. Trimming at V came to 1 base and at J to 6 bases, leaving 8 bases not matched to a gene. This CDR3 is 15 amino acids long. CDR3 loop: CASSQAGDRRGEQYF. The CDR3 bases are TGCGCCAGCAGCCAAGCCGGGGACAGGCGGGGCGAGCAGTACTTC.

The chain is built from TRBV10-2 and TRBJ2-1; maybe TRBD1 (5 bases). The CDR3 runs 12 residues. V gave up 5 bases and J gave up 5 bases, with 7 bases separating them. Per germline, CDR1 WSHSY and CDR2 SAAADI. CDR3 region: CASSQGNNEQFF. The CDR3 bases are TGCGCCAGCAGTCAGGGAAACAATGAGCAGTTCTTC.

This clone is a singleton in its sample. V and J are TRBV18 and TRBJ2-1; 9 nucleotides match TRBD2. J gave up 10 bases and V 4 bases, and 11 bases lay outside the gene matches. CDR1 and CDR2 from the germline V gene are KGHSH and LQKENI. The CDR3 is 15 residues long. CDR3 coding DNA: TGTGCCAGCTCACGACCGGGACTAGCTCCTAAGGAGCAGTTCTTC. Protein: CASSRPGLAPKEQFF. Drawing the rest from reference TRBV18 and TRBJ2-1, the complete variable domain is NAGVMQNPRHLVRRRGQEARLRCSPMKGHSHVYWYRQLPEEGLKFMVYLQKENIIDESGMPKERFSAEFPKEGPSILRIQQVVRGDSAAYFCASSRPGLAPKEQFFGPGTRLTVL.

The chain employs TRBV6-5 and TRBJ2-1, with D unclear. V lost 3 bases and J 4 bases, leaving 13 bases between the germline ends. The germline V gene encodes CDR1 MNHEY and CDR2 SVGAGI. The CDR3 runs 15 residues. In nucleotides, the CDR3 is TGTGCCAGCAGTTATAGGAGTACCTCGTACAATGAGCAGTTCTTC. The encoded protein is CASSYRSTSYNEQFF.

This clone showed up just once. The chain uses TRBV9 and TRBJ2-3; 9 bases match TRBD1. Looked up from germline, CDR1 is SGDLS and CDR2 is YYNGEE. There are 16 residues in the CDR3. The V and J ends lost 3 bases and 5 bases, in that order; junction bases with no gene match: 10. CDR3 bases: TGTGCCAGCAGCGCTTTACAGGGGGCAAGGGTAGATACGCAGTATTTT. This gives the protein CASSALQGARVDTQYF.

V and J are TRBV28 and TRBJ1-2; weak D call: TRBD1 (5 bases). The V gene lost 8 bases and the J gene lost 3 bases, with 13 bases spanning the gap. The CDR3 has 13 residues. Germline V lookup: CDR1 MDHEN, CDR2 SYDVKM. The CDR3 here is CASSGGSDYGYTF. CDR3 nucleotide sequence: TGTGCCAGCTCCGGGGGTTCCGACTATGGCTACACCTTC.

The CDR3: CASSLDGGHTEAFF. CDR3 coding DNA: TGCGCCAGCAGCTTGGATGGGGGCCACACTGAAGCTTTCTTT. The chain joins TRBV5-1 to TRBJ1-1; possible D gene TRBD1, 6 bases. V dropped 0 bases and J dropped 3 bases, with 9 bases sitting between them. Germline loops: CDR1 SGHRS, CDR2 YFSETQ. CDR3 length: 14 amino acids.

V is TRBV6-6 and J is TRBJ2-2; D may be TRBD1 (5 bases). This CDR3 region has 14 residues. Trimming cost V 7 bases and J 4 bases, with 13 bases left between them. CDR1 and CDR2 from the germline V gene are MNHNY and SVGAGI (reference sequence). In DNA form, the CDR3 reads TGTGCCAGCATCCCCGGCAGGGCCACCGGGGAGCTGTTTTTT. It encodes CASIPGRATGELFF.

This clone was counted only a few times. CDR3: CASNRFGGLRTDTQYF. The CDR3 nucleotides are TGTGCCAGCAACCGTTTCGGGGGTCTACGCACAGATACGCAGTATTTT. This chain joins TRBV9 and TRBJ2-3, with a tentative D call TRBD2 (6 bases). Germline loops: CDR1 SGDLS, CDR2 YYNGEE. The V end lost 6 bases, the J end lost 1 base, and 18 bases lay between the germline ends. This CDR3 is 16 amino acids long.

The V gene is TRBV5-8, the J gene TRBJ1-2, with a weak D call TRBD1 (6 bases). Germline-derived CDR1 and CDR2 are SGHTS and YDEGEE. The germline V and J ends were trimmed by 0 bases and 5 bases, with 11 bases remaining between them. The CDR3 totals 14 residues. As DNA, the CDR3 is TGTGCCAGCAGCTTGGCCAGGGGTTTATATGGCTACACCTTC. Protein sequence: CASSLARGLYGYTF.

This chain connects TRBV28 to TRBJ2-3; 9 nucleotides agree with TRBD2. CDR3 length equals 16 residues. J lost 2 bases, V lost 3 bases, and 6 bases had no gene match. Germline CDR1 and CDR2: MDHEN and SYDVKM. CDR3 region: CASSLIAGESTDTQYF. CDR3 sequence (DNA): TGTGCCAGCAGTTTGATAGCGGGAGAATCCACAGATACGCAGTATTTT.

This clone was recorded a few times. The chain uses TRBV10-3 and TRBJ2-7; 15 bases align to TRBD2. With 5 bases clipped from V and 2 bases from J, the junction kept 10 bases outside the gene matches. CDR1 and CDR2 (germline): ENHRY, SYGVKD. The CDR3 length is 18 residues. As DNA, the CDR3 is TGTGCCATCAGTCCGGGACAGGGGACTAGCGGGAGGACCTACGAGCAGTACTTC. Residues: CAISPGQGTSGRTYEQYF.

V is TRBV9 and J is TRBJ2-5, with D perhaps matching TRBD2 (6 bases). The germline V gene has CDR1 SGDLS and CDR2 YYNGEE. CDR3 length: 16 amino acids. Trimming cost V 0 bases and J 6 bases, with 18 bases left between them. The CDR3 protein is CASSVEGTSPLKTQYF. CDR3 nucleotide sequence: TGTGCCAGCAGCGTAGAGGGTACTAGCCCGTTAAAGACCCAGTACTTC.

A single count supports this clone. The V gene is TRBV7-8, the J gene TRBJ2-7; D might be TRBD1 (6 bases). CDR1 SGHVS and CDR2 FQNEAQ come from the germline V gene. Trimming pared 5 bases from V and 3 bases from J, leaving 17 bases between. This CDR3 is built from 15 residues. The CDR3 nucleotides read TGTGCCAGCAGCCCCGCCTACCGGGACAACTACGAGCAGTACTTC. Amino acids: CASSPAYRDNYEQYF.

The genes are TRBV9 and TRBJ2-3; 11 positions agree with TRBD2. J lost 0 bases, V lost 4 bases, and 4 bases had no gene match. The CDR3 totals 16 residues. Germline CDR1 and CDR2: SGDLS and YYNGEE. CDR3 amino acids: CASSPPSGRSTDTQYF. CDR3 in DNA: TGTGCCAGCAGCCCCCCTAGCGGGAGGAGCACAGATACGCAGTATTTT.

The chain employs TRBV19 and TRBJ2-6; tentative D call: TRBD2 (5 bases). Germline assignment: CDR1 LNHDA and CDR2 SQIVND (reference sequence). V was clipped by 1 base and J by 4 bases, with 11 bases between them. The CDR3 consists of 16 residues. The CDR3 coding sequence is TGTGCCAGTAGTATAGGAGGGATGGCGGGGGCCAACGTCCTGACTTTC. As protein: CASSIGGMAGANVLTF. Based on the CDR3 plus reference TRBV19 and TRBJ2-6, the full variable domain is DGGITQSPKYLFRKEGQNVTLSCEQNLNHDAMYWYRQDPGQGLRLIYYSQIVNDFQKGDIAEGYSVSREKKESFPLTVTSAQKNPTAFYLCASSIGGMAGANVLTFGAGSRLTVL.

The J gene is TRBJ1-2, the V gene TRBV15; 8 nucleotides match TRBD1. Germline CDR1 reads LNHNV; CDR2 reads YYDKDF (reference sequence). CDR3 length equals 16 residues. V was pared by 1 base and J by 6 bases, with 10 bases of the junction left unmatched. This CDR3 reads CATSRARTGSENGYTF. The CDR3 DNA follows: TGTGCCACCAGCAGAGCTCGGACAGGGAGTGAAAATGGCTACACCTTC. The full variable domain, its missing parts supplied by reference TRBV15 and TRBJ1-2, is DAMVIQNPRYQVTQFGKPVTLSCSQTLNHNVMYWYQQKSSQAPKLLFHYYDKDFNNEADTPDNFQSRRPNTSFCFLDIRSPGLGDTAMYLCATSRARTGSENGYTFGSGTRLTVV.

This clone was counted a few times. The chain couples TRBV25-1 to TRBJ2-5; D unresolved. Germline CDR1 reads MGHDK; CDR2 reads SYGVNS. The CDR3 runs to 11 residues. The V and J ends lost 4 bases and 3 bases respectively, with 3 bases between them. This chain's CDR3 is CASSAKETQYF. CDR3 coding DNA: TGTGCCAGCAGTGCCAAAGAGACCCAGTACTTC.

This chain links TRBV29-1 with TRBJ2-1, with TRBD2 as a possible D gene (6 bases). This CDR3 has 12 residues. Trimming pared 6 bases from V and 4 bases from J, leaving 10 bases between. The germline CDR1 and CDR2 sequences are SQVTM and ANQGSEA. The CDR3 loop is CSVLAFYNEQFF. Here the CDR3 DNA reads TGCAGCGTACTAGCCTTTTACAATGAGCAGTTCTTC.

This chain uses TRBV27 with TRBJ2-5; TRBD2 matches at 14 bases. Germline V CDR1 and CDR2: MNHEY, SMNVEV (reference sequence). This CDR3 contains 15 residues. J was trimmed by 5 bases and V by 6 bases; bases with no gene match: 5. CDR3 residues: CASSGTSGRGETQYF. As DNA, the CDR3 is TGTGCCAGCAGCGGGACTAGCGGGAGAGGGGAGACCCAGTACTTC.

This chain connects TRBV7-2 to TRBJ2-3, with 7 bases identical to TRBD2. V trimming: 4 bases; J trimming: 5 bases; junction bases outside the gene matches: 9. CDR3 size: 15 residues. Per germline, CDR1 SGHTA and CDR2 FQGNSA. CDR3 bases: TGTGCCAGCAGCTATAGGTGGGGGAGGGGAGATACGCAGTATTTT. It is translated as CASSYRWGRGDTQYF.

This chain links TRBV2 with TRBJ1-3; D gene ambiguous. CDR3 length: 14 residues. V lost 2 bases and J 4 bases, leaving 9 bases between the germline ends. The V gene's germline CDR1 is SNHLY and CDR2 FYNNEI. In DNA form, the CDR3 reads TGTGCCAGCAGTGAACGAGGGTACGGAAACACCATATATTTT. This sequence encodes CASSERGYGNTIYF.

The rearrangement links TRBV30 to TRBJ1-2; TRBD1 might be the D (5 bases). Germline assignment: CDR1 GTSNPN and CDR2 SVGIG (reference sequence). This CDR3 spans 14 amino acids. Trimming took 5 bases from V and 2 from J, leaving 15 bases between them. The CDR3 loop is CAWGARVQNYGYTF. For the CDR3, the DNA is TGTGCCTGGGGGGCCCGCGTACAGAACTATGGCTACACCTTC.